This T cell receptor beta chain comes out of a study of cytomegalovirus exposure and HLA in healthy donors. Study conclusions and caveats: A link between a missense DCLRE1C variant and TCR beta V- and J-gene trimming emerged from a later analysis. About 87% or about 30% of the time was how often most TCR beta V segments were productive, according to an earlier analysis.

As for this clone: Its antigen remains unknown.

Looked up from germline, CDR1 is MNHNS and CDR2 is SASEGT. J gave up 2 bases and V 5 bases, and 5 bases lay outside the gene matches. This CDR3 is 14 amino acids long. A multiplex PCR was run with 60 Vbeta primers and 13 Jbeta primers. Assay: immunoSEQ multiplex PCR; the TCRdb copy retains only in-frame clones and omits some. The table lists roughly 98,000 clones, approximately 80% of them singletons. The source of this sequence is a female donor in good health and CMV-seronegative. The V gene is TRBV6-1, the J gene TRBJ2-7, with 8 bases lining up with TRBD1. The sample taken for sequencing was PBMCs. The CDR3 reads CASSSTGGPYEQYF. CDR3 DNA: TGTGCCAGCAGTTCAACAGGGGGACCCTACGAGCAGTACTTC.